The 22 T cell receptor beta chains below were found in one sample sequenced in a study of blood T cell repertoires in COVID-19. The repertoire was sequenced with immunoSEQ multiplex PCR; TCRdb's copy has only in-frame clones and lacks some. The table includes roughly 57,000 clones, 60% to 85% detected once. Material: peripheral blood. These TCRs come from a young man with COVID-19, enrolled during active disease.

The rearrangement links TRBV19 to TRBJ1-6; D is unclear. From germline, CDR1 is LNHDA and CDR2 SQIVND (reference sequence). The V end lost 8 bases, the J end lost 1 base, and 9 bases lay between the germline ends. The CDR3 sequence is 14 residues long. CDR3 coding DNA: TGTGCCAGTGGAGGAGGGTCCTATAATTCACCCCTCCACTTT. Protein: CASGGGSYNSPLHF.

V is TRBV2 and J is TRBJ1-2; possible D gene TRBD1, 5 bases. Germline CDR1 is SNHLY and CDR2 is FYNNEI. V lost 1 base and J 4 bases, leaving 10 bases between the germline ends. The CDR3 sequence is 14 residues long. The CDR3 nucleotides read TGTGCCAGCAGTGAAGAACGACAGAGCTATGGCTACACCTTC. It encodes CASSEERQSYGYTF.

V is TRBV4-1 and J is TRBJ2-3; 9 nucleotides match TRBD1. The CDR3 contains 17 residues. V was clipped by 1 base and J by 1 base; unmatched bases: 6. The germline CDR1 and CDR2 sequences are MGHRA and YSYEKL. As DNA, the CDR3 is TGCGCCAGCAGCCAAGGGGACAGGGCGAAGGGCACAGATACGCAGTATTTT. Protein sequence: CASSQGDRAKGTDTQYF.

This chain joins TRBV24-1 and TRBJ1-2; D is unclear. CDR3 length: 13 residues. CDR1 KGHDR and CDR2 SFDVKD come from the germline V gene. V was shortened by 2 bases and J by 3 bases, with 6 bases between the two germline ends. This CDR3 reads CATSDYSDYGYTF. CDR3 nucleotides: TGTGCCACCAGTGATTACAGTGACTATGGCTACACCTTC.

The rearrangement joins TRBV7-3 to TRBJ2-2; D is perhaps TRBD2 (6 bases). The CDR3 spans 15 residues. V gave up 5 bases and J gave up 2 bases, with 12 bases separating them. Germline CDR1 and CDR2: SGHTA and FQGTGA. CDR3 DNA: TGTGCCAGCAGCCCTCTGGCGGGAAACACCGGGGAGCTGTTTTTT. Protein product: CASSPLAGNTGELFF. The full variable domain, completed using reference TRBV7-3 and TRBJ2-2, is GAGVSQTPSNKVTEKGKYVELRCDPISGHTALYWYRQSLGQGPEFLIYFQGTGAADDSGLPNDRFFAVRPEGSVSTLKIQRTERGDSAVYLCASSPLAGNTGELFFGEGSRLTVL.

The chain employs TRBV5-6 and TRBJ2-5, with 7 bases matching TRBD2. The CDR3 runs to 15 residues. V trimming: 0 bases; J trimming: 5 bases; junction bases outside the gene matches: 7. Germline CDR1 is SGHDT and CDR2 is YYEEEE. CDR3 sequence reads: CASSLGGSLAETQYF. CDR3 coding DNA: TGTGCCAGCAGCTTGGGCGGGAGCCTAGCGGAGACCCAGTACTTC.

This CDR3 is CAWSVRSTRSEAFF. CDR3 nucleotide sequence: TGTGCCTGGAGTGTACGGTCGACAAGAAGTGAAGCTTTCTTT. This chain uses TRBV30 with TRBJ1-1; no clear D. CDR3 size: 14 residues. Trimming stripped 0 bases from V and 7 bases from J, with 15 bases between. Germline CDR1 is GTSNPN and CDR2 is SVGIG (reference sequence).

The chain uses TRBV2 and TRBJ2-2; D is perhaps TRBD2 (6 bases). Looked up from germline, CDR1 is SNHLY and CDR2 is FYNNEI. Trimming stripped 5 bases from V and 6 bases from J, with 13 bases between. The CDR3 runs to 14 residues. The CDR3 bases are TGTGCCAGCAGTCCGGGGGAGTTAGCCGGGGAGCTGTTTTTT. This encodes CASSPGELAGELFF.

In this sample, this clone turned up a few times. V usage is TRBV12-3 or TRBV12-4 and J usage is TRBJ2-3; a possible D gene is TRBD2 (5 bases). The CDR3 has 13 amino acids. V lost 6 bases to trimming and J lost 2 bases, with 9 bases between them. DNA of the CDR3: TGTGCCAGCAGGGACGGGAACACAGATACGCAGTATTTT. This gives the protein CASRDGNTDTQYF.

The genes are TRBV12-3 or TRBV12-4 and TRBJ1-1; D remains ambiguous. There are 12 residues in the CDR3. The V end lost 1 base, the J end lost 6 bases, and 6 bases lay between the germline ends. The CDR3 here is CASSLGPAEAFF. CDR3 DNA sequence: TGTGCCAGCAGTTTAGGTCCGGCTGAAGCTTTCTTT.

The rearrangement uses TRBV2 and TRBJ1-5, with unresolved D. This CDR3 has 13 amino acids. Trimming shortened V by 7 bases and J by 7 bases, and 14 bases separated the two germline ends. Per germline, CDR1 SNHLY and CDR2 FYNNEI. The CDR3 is CASTPSDGQPQHF. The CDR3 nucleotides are TGTGCCAGCACTCCCAGCGACGGGCAGCCCCAGCATTTT. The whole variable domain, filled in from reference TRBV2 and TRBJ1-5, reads EPEVTQTPSHQVTQMGQEVILRCVPISNHLYFYWYRQILGQKVEFLVSFYNNEISEKSEIFDDQFSVERPDGSNFTLKIRSTKLEDSAMYFCASTPSDGQPQHFGDGTRLSIL.

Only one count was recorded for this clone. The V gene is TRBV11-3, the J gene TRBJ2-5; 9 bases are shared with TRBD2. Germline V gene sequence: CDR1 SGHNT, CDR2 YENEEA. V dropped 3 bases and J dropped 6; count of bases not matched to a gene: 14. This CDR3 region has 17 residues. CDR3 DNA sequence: TGTGCCAGCAGCTTTTACGGAGTAGCGGGAGCCCGGAAGACCCAGTACTTC. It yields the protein CASSFYGVAGARKTQYF.

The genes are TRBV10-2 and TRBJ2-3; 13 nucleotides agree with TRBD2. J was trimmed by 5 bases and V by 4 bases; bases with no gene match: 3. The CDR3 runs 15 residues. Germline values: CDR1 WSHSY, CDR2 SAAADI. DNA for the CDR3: TGCGCCAGCAGTGTACGGACTAGCGGGGGAGATACGCAGTATTTT. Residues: CASSVRTSGGDTQYF.

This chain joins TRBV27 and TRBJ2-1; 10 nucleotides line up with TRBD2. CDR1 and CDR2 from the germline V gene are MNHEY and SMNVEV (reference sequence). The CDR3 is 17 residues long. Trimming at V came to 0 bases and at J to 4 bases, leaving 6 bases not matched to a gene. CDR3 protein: CASSLSTPAGGYNEQFF. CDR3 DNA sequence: TGTGCCAGCAGTTTATCGACCCCAGCGGGAGGGTACAATGAGCAGTTCTTC.

In DNA, the CDR3 is TGTGCCAGCCGGGTAGGGGAGGAAGGCTACACCTTC. It encodes CASRVGEEGYTF. The chain joins TRBV14 to TRBJ1-2; a weak D match, TRBD1 (5 bases). This CDR3 contains 12 residues. Trimming removed 8 bases at V and 8 bases at J, with 15 bases between. Germline V gene lookup returns CDR1 SGHDN and CDR2 FVKESK.

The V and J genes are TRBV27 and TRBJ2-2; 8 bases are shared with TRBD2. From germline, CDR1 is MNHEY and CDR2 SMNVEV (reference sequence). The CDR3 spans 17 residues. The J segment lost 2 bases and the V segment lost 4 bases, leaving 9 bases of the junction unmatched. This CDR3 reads CASSSSWRGANTGELFF. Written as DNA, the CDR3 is TGTGCCAGCAGTTCATCGTGGCGGGGGGCTAACACCGGGGAGCTGTTTTTT.

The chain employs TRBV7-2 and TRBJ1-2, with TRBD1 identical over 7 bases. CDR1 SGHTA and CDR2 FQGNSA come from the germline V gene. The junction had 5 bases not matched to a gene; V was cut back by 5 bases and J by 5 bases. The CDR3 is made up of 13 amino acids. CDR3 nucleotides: TGTGCCAGCAGCCGAGACAGGGCGTATGGCTACACCTTC. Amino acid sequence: CASSRDRAYGYTF.

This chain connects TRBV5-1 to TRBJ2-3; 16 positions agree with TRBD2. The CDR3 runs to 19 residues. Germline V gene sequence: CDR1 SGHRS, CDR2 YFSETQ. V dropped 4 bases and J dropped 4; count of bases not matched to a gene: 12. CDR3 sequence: CASSLLGTSGGVISDTQYF. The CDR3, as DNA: TGCGCCAGCAGCCTGCTAGGGACTAGCGGGGGGGTAATTTCAGATACGCAGTATTTT.

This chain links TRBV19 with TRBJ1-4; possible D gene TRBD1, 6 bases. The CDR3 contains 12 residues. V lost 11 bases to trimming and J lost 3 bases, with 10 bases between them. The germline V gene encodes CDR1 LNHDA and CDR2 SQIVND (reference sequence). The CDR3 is CASGQSNEKLFF. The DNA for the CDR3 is TGTGCCTCCGGACAGTCTAATGAAAAACTGTTTTTT.

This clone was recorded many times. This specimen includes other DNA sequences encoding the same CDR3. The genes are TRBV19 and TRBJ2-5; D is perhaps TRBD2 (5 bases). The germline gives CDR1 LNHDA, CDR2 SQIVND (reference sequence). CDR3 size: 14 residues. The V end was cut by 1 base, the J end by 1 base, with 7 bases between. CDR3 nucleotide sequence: TGTGCCAGTAGTATAGGAGGGTCCCAAGAGACCCAGTACTTC. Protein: CASSIGGSQETQYF.

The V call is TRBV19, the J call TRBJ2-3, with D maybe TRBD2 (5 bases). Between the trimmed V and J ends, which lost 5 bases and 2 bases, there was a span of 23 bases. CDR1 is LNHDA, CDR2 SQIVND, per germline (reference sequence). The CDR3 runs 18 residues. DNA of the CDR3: TGTGCCAGTAGTCTCACGCGGGCTAGCTCTCACCACACAGATACGCAGTATTTT. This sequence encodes CASSLTRASSHHTDTQYF.

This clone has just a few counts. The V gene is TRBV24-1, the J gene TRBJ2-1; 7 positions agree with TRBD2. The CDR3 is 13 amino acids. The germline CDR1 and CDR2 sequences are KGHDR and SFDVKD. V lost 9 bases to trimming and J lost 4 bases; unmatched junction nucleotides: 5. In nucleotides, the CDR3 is TGTGCCACCGGGACGGGGGGATACAATGAGCAGTTCTTC. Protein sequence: CATGTGGYNEQFF.